These 19 T cell receptor beta chains share one sample of origin, sequenced in a study of T cell responses to AZD1222 COVID-19 vaccine. TCRdb keeps only in-frame clones here, not all; method: immunoSEQ multiplex PCR. Here the sample spans some 120,000 clones, around 87% being singletons. The sample was peripheral blood, taken 28 days after the second AZD1222 dose. The source is an adult who received the AZD1222 COVID-19 vaccine.

The V gene is TRBV27, the J gene TRBJ2-7; D may correspond to TRBD1 or TRBD2 (6 bases each). This CDR3 comprises 17 residues. Germline CDR1 MNHEY, CDR2 SMNVEV (reference sequence). The V gene lost 5 bases and the J gene lost 2 bases, with 22 bases spanning the gap. CDR3 sequence: CASSLGGMGGRPYEQYF. CDR3 bases: TGTGCCAGCAGTCTGGGGGGCATGGGGGGCCGACCCTACGAGCAGTACTTC.

The chain is built from TRBV6-1 and TRBJ2-2, with D perhaps TRBD1 or TRBD2 (5 bases each). The V gene's germline CDR1 is MNHNS and CDR2 SASEGT. Trimming cost V 3 bases and J 5 bases, with 16 bases left between them. This CDR3 region has 16 residues. The CDR3 spells CASSDLVGARTGELFF. Written as DNA, the CDR3 is TGTGCCAGCAGTGATTTGGTCGGGGCCCGGACCGGGGAGCTGTTTTTT.

V gene TRBV7-9 combines with J gene TRBJ1-1; D is unclear. The V end lost 4 bases, the J end lost 7 bases, and 10 bases lay between the germline ends. Germline lookup yields CDR1 SEHNR and CDR2 FQNEAQ (reference sequence). The CDR3 loop spans 12 amino acids. The CDR3 loop is CASSYHTGEAFF. CDR3 sequence (DNA): TGTGCCAGCAGCTACCACACGGGTGAAGCTTTCTTT.

The rearrangement joins TRBV18 to TRBJ1-3; weak D call: TRBD1 (5 bases). V lost 0 bases, J lost 0 bases, and 12 bases lay in between. Per the germline V gene, CDR1 is KGHSH and CDR2 is LQKENI. CDR3 length: 17 residues. The CDR3 DNA sequence: TGTGCCAGCTCACCACCTGAGGGGTTCAGCTCTGGAAACACCATATATTTT. Protein sequence: CASSPPEGFSSGNTIYF.

The chain carries TRBV7-9 and TRBJ2-3; D might be TRBD1 or TRBD2, each matching 5 bases. The germline gives CDR1 SEHNR, CDR2 FQNEAQ (reference sequence). The CDR3 contains 14 residues. With 4 bases removed from V and 0 bases from J, the gap between germline ends came to 8 bases. This CDR3 is CASSSGRSTDTQYF. The CDR3, as DNA: TGTGCCAGCAGCTCGGGACGGAGCACAGATACGCAGTATTTT. Full variable domain (rest looked up from reference TRBV7-9 and TRBJ2-3): DTGVSQNPRHKITKRGQNVTFRCDPISEHNRLYWYRQTLGQGPEFLTYFQNEAQLEKSRLLSDRFSAERPKGSFSTLEIQRTEQGDSAMYLCASSSGRSTDTQYFGPGTRLTVL.

J is TRBJ1-1 and V is TRBV2; possible D gene TRBD1, 5 bases. This CDR3 spans 13 amino acids. V was clipped by 3 bases and J by 6 bases, with 11 bases between them. From germline, CDR1 is SNHLY and CDR2 FYNNEI. CDR3: CASSDWGFPEAFF. The CDR3 DNA follows: TGTGCCAGCAGTGACTGGGGGTTTCCTGAAGCTTTCTTT. Drawing the rest from reference TRBV2 and TRBJ1-1, the complete variable domain is EPEVTQTPSHQVTQMGQEVILRCVPISNHLYFYWYRQILGQKVEFLVSFYNNEISEKSEIFDDQFSVERPDGSNFTLKIRSTKLEDSAMYFCASSDWGFPEAFFGQGTRLTVV.

V usage is TRBV2 and J usage is TRBJ1-6; D is uncertain. The CDR3 is 13 amino acids. Trimming removed 4 bases from V and 10 bases from J, with 11 bases in between. Germline lookup yields CDR1 SNHLY and CDR2 FYNNEI. The CDR3 reads CASSGAGWSPLHF. In nucleotides, the CDR3 is TGTGCCAGCAGTGGTGCAGGTTGGTCACCCCTCCACTTT.

The chain uses TRBV11-3 and TRBJ1-1; weak D call: TRBD1 (5 bases). The CDR3 totals 14 residues. The ends were cut back, 1 base at V and 4 bases at J, with 10 bases in the middle. The germline V gene has CDR1 SGHNT and CDR2 YENEEA. CDR3 coding DNA: TGTGCCAGCAGCTTAGGGGGCGACGGCACTGAAGCTTTCTTT. This sequence encodes CASSLGGDGTEAFF.

This clone was counted a single time. This sequence joins TRBV19 and TRBJ2-3, with TRBD2 identical over 8 bases. The CDR3 is 14 residues long. Germline V gives CDR1 LNHDA, CDR2 SQIVND (reference sequence). Trimming at V came to 9 bases and at J to 1 base, leaving 6 bases not matched to a gene. For the CDR3, the DNA is TGTGCCAGCCCCGGGGGGGGGCGCACAGATACGCAGTATTTT. It yields the protein CASPGGGRTDTQYF.

The CDR3 sequence: CASSGGLRGGYTF. CDR3 coding DNA: TGTGCCAGCAGTGGGGGCCTAAGGGGTGGCTACACCTTC. The chain joins TRBV2 to TRBJ1-2, with D tentatively TRBD1 (5 bases). This CDR3 has 13 amino acids. Trimming pared 4 bases from V and 7 bases from J, leaving 13 bases between. Germline assignment: CDR1 SNHLY and CDR2 FYNNEI.

This clone turned up a few times. The genes are TRBV5-6 and TRBJ1-1, with a weak D call TRBD1 (6 bases). The germline V gene has CDR1 SGHDT and CDR2 YYEEEE. Trimming pared 2 bases from V and 1 base from J, leaving 15 bases between. The CDR3 consists of 16 residues. The CDR3 sequence is CASSLQGLARNTEAFF. CDR3 bases: TGTGCCAGCAGCTTACAGGGACTTGCGCGGAACACTGAAGCTTTCTTT.

This chain connects TRBV19 to TRBJ2-2; 10 positions match TRBD1. This CDR3 has 16 residues. V dropped 4 bases and J dropped 7; count of bases not matched to a gene: 9. Germline CDR1 and CDR2: LNHDA and SQIVND (reference sequence). CDR3 region: CASSTPGQGKGGELFF. CDR3 bases: TGTGCCAGTAGTACCCCGGGACAGGGGAAGGGCGGGGAGCTGTTTTTT.

This clone was observed a handful of times. The chain joins TRBV7-8 to TRBJ1-2; perhaps TRBD1 as D (5 bases). CDR1 is SGHVS and CDR2 is FQNEAQ in the germline V gene. The CDR3 loop spans 13 amino acids. Trimming left V 5 bases short and J 8 bases short, with 15 bases between. DNA for the CDR3: TGTGCCAGCAGCCCTGACAGTCCCGGGGGCTACACCTTC. This translates into CASSPDSPGGYTF.

V usage is TRBV5-4 and J usage is TRBJ2-7; D is unclear. Germline values: CDR1 SGHNT, CDR2 YYREEE (reference sequence). The V gene lost 0 bases and the J gene lost 1 base, with 2 bases spanning the gap. This CDR3 spans 12 amino acids. The CDR3 is CASSLESYEQYF. The CDR3 DNA sequence: TGTGCCAGCAGCTTGGAATCCTACGAGCAGTACTTC.

V and J are TRBV19 and TRBJ1-4; no firm D call. The CDR3 sequence is 13 residues long. V was trimmed by 6 bases and J by 2 bases, leaving 7 bases between them. CDR1 LNHDA and CDR2 SQIVND come from the germline V gene (reference sequence). The CDR3 region is CASSDTTNEKLFF. CDR3 bases: TGTGCCAGTAGCGACACGACTAATGAAAAACTGTTTTTT.

The chain links TRBV10-3 to TRBJ2-7, with TRBD1 identical over 11 bases. The CDR3 runs to 14 residues. Germline V gene sequence: CDR1 ENHRY, CDR2 SYGVKD. V shed 6 bases and J 2 bases; nucleotides not matched to a gene: 3. The CDR3 reads CAIRPGQGAYEQYF. As DNA, the CDR3 is TGTGCCATCAGGCCGGGACAGGGGGCCTACGAGCAGTACTTC.

This clone was observed once. The CDR3 spells CASSQGGGAADTQYF. CDR3 nucleotides: TGTGCCAGCAGCCAAGGCGGGGGGGCCGCAGATACGCAGTATTTT. This chain joins TRBV3-1 (or the pseudogene TRBV3-2) and TRBJ2-3, with 9 bases fitting TRBD2. The germline gives CDR1 LGHDT, CDR2 YNNKEL (reference sequence). The CDR3 runs 15 residues. Trimming at V came to 1 base and at J to 4 bases, leaving 3 bases not matched to a gene.

This chain joins TRBV3-1 (or the pseudogene TRBV3-2) and TRBJ1-5, with D possibly being TRBD1 (5 bases). CDR1 and CDR2 from the germline V gene are LGHDT and YNNKEL (reference sequence). The CDR3 totals 14 residues. Trimming took 4 bases from V and 6 from J, leaving 13 bases between them. CDR3 DNA sequence: TGTGCCAGCAGCCTCGGGAGGGGAGGTCAGCCCCAGCATTTT. Translation gives CASSLGRGGQPQHF.

The rearrangement links TRBV7-9 to TRBJ2-7; D is possibly TRBD2 (6 bases). Germline V lookup: CDR1 SEHNR, CDR2 FQNEAQ (reference sequence). V was pared by 1 base and J by 7 bases, with 14 bases between. This CDR3 region has 14 residues. CDR3 nucleotide sequence: TGTGCCAGCAGCTTAGAAACGGGGGAAAAAGAGCAGTACTTC. Its protein is CASSLETGEKEQYF.